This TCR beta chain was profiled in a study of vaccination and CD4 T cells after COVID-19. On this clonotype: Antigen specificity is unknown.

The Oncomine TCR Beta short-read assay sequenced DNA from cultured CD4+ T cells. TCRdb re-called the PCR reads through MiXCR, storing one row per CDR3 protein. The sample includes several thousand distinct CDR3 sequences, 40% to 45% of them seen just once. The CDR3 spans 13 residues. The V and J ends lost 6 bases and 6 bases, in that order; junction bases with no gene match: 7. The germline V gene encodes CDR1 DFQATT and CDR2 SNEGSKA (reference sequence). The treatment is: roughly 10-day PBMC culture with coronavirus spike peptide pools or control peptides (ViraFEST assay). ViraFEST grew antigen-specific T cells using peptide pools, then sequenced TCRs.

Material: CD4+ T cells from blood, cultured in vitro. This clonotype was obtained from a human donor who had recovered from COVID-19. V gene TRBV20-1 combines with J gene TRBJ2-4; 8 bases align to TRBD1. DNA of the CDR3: TGCAGTGCGATCAGGGGGCGGTTAAACATTCAGTACTTC. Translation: CSAIRGRLNIQYF.